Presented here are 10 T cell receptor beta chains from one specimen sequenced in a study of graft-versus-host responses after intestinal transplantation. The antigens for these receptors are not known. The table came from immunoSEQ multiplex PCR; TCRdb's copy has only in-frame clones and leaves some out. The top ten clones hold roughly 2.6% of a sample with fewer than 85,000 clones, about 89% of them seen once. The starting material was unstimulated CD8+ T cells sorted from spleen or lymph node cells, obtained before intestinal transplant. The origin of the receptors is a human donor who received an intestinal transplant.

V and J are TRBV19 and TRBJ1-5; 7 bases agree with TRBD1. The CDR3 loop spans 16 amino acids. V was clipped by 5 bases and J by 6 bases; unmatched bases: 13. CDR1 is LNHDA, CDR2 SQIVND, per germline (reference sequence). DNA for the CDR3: TGTGCCAGTAGTCCTCCCGGGACAGAAAGTATTCAGCCCCAGCATTTT. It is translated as CASSPPGTESIQPQHF. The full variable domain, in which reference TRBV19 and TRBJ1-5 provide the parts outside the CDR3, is DGGITQSPKYLFRKEGQNVTLSCEQNLNHDAMYWYRQDPGQGLRLIYYSQIVNDFQKGDIAEGYSVSREKKESFPLTVTSAQKNPTAFYLCASSPPGTESIQPQHFGDGTRLSIL.

The CDR3 spells CASSLHHGVQGNEQFF. The CDR3 DNA reads as TGTGCCAGCAGCTTACATCATGGGGTACAGGGCAATGAGCAGTTCTTC. This chain links TRBV7-6 with TRBJ2-1, with D tentatively TRBD1 (6 bases). Deletions cut 2 bases from V and 6 bases from J, with 17 bases between. This CDR3 has 16 amino acids. CDR1 is SGHVS and CDR2 is FNYEAQ in the germline V gene.

The CDR3 region is CASSLRTDTEAFF. In DNA, the CDR3 is TGTGCCAGCAGCTTACGGACAGACACTGAAGCTTTCTTT. The chain links TRBV7-9 to TRBJ1-1, with a possible D match to TRBD1 (6 bases). This CDR3 region has 13 residues. The germline CDR1 and CDR2 sequences are SEHNR and FQNEAQ (reference sequence). Trimming took off 2 bases at V and 3 bases at J, with 7 bases between the two ends.

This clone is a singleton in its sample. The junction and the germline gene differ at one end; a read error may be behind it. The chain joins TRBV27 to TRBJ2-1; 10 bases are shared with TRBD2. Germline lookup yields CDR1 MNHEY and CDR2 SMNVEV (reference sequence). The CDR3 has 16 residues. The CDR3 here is CASSFLPQREGNGQFF. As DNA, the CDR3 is TGTGCCAGCAGTTTCCTCCCCCAGCGGGAGGGGAATGGGCAGTTCTTC.

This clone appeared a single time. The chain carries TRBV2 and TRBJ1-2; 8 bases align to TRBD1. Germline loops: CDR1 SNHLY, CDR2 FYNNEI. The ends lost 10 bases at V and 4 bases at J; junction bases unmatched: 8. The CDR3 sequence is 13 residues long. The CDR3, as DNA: TGTGCCATAAGGGACAGGATCTTCTATGGCTACACCTTC. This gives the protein CAIRDRIFYGYTF.

CDR3: CASRPTAGEGYEQYF. CDR3 sequence (DNA): TGTGCCAGCAGACCCACGGCGGGAGAGGGCTACGAGCAGTACTTC. The chain has TRBV7-6 and TRBJ2-7, with 7 nucleotides matching TRBD2. Unmatched junction bases numbered 11, after V lost 6 bases and J lost 3 bases. CDR1 is SGHVS and CDR2 is FNYEAQ in the germline V gene. The CDR3 is 15 amino acids.

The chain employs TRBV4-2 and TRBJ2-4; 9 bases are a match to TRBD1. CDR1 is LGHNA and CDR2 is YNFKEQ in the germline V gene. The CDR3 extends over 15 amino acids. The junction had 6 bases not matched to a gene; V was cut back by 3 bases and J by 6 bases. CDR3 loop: CASSHEQGAVNIQYF. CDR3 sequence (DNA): TGTGCCAGCAGCCACGAACAGGGGGCGGTAAACATTCAGTACTTC.

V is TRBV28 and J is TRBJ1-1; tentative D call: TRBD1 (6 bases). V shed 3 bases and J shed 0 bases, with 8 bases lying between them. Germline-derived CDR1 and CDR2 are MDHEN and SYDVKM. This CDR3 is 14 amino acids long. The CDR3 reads CASSFRTVNTEAFF. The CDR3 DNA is TGTGCCAGCAGTTTCCGGACAGTGAACACTGAAGCTTTCTTT.

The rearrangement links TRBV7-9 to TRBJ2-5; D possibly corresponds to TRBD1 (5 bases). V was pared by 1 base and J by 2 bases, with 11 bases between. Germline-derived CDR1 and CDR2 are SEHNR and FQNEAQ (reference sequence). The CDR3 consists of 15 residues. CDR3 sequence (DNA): TGTGCCAGCAGCTTAGAGGGGTCGAGTCAAGAGACCCAGTACTTC. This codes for CASSLEGSSQETQYF.

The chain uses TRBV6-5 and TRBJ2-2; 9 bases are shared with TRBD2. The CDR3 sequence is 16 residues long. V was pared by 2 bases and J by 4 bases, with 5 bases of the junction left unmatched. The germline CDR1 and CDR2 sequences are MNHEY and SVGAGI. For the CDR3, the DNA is TGTGCCAGCAGTTACCAGAGCGGGAGGTCCACCGGGGAGCTGTTTTTT. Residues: CASSYQSGRSTGELFF.